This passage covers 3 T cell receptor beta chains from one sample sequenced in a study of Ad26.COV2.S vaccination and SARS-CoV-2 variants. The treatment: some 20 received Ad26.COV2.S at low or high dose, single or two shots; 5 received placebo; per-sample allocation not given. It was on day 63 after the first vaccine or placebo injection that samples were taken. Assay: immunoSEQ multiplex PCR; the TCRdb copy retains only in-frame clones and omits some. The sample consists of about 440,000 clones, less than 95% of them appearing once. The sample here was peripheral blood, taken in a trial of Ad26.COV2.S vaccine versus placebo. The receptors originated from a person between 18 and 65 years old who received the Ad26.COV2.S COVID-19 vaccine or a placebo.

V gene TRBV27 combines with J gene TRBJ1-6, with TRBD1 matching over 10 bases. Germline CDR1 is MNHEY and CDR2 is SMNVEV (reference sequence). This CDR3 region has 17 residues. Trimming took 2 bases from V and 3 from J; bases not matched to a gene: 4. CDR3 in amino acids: CASSLPRTGGYNSPLHF. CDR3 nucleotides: TGTGCCAGCAGTTTACCCCGGACAGGGGGCTATAATTCACCCCTCCACTTT.

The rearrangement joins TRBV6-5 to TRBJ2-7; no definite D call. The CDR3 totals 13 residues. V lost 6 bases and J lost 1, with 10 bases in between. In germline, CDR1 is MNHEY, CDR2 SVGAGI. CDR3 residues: CASRTVLSYEQYF. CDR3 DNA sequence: TGTGCCAGCAGAACCGTCCTTTCCTACGAGCAGTACTTC.

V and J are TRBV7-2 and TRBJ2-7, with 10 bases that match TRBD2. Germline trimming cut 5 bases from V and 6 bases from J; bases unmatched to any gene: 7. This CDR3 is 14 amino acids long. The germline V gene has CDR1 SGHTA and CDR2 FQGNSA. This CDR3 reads CASSRSGRALEQYF. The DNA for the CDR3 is TGTGCCAGCAGCAGGAGCGGGAGGGCCCTCGAGCAGTACTTC.